The T cell receptor beta chain under discussion was sequenced for a study of cytomegalovirus exposure and HLA in healthy donors (dated by TCRdb to the late 2010s). In the study overall: An earlier analysis of some 550 of the donors reported more than 250 Gb of sequence data and more than 90 million unique TCR beta sequences from some 180 million T cells. An early release covering 500 to 750 HLA-typed donors comprised approximately 290 gigabases of sequencing data and about 90 million unique TCR sequences. The genetic ancestry cluster associated with self-reported Caucasian donors included roughly four fifths of the 350 to 500 genotyped donors. The study aimed to test whether cataloging public T cell receptors could reveal signatures of past pathogen exposure. The study profiled the T cell repertoires of under 700 subjects by immunosequencing and related them to cytomegalovirus serostatus. Along with the approximately 700-subject first cohort, a separate validation cohort of roughly 110 different subjects was used. High-throughput TCR immunosequencing, statistical association of individual TCRs with disease status, and machine learning were combined to predict cytomegalovirus infection status. A later analysis re-analyzed previously published TCR beta repertoires from approximately 670 donors and added high-resolution HLA genotyping to study TCR occurrence patterns. In the later analysis, no new phenotypic data were used to find candidate immune exposures; instead, reliance was placed on TCR beta sequences and their occurrence across donors. To decide whether each TCR beta V gene segment behaved as functional or pseudogenic, an earlier analysis of several hundred of the donors relied on high-throughput TCR beta sequencing. Donor age, sex, ethnicity and CMV serostatus were compiled alongside the repertoire data. In a later genetic analysis, genome-wide SNP genotypes for about three fifths of the roughly 670 donors were used, and that subset was treated as a discovery cohort. Every discovery cohort repertoire had been produced on one sequencing platform. Class I and class II HLA loci were covered by the typing at four-digit resolution. The number of typed donors differed by locus: roughly 629-640 for A, B, C, DRB1 and DQB1; about 520 for DQA1; about 600 for DPA1; and 450 to 480 for DPB1. Five DR-DQ haplotypes were handled as single units for association and clustering, since linkage in the cohort was strong. Among some 400 genotyped donors of the cohort, an average of approximately 200,000 unique TCR beta nucleotide sequences was sequenced per donor, of which about 18% were non-productive. General conclusions and limits of the study: Broadly in line with IMGT annotations, most TCR beta V segments showed up in productive rearrangements about 87% or about 30% of the time in an earlier analysis of a few hundred of the donors. A few of the identified cytomegalovirus-associated TCR beta chains were confirmed in vitro to be specific for cytomegalovirus antigens. According to a later genetic analysis, donors in an Asian-associated ancestry cluster had fewer N-insertions in productive TCRs than the approximately 670-donor mean. HLA typing was unavailable for some donors at each locus, so association tests used only the typed subset. Most TCR sequences were observed very rarely across donors, whereas some public TCRs were present in many individuals. According to a later analysis, parvovirus B19, influenza, CMV and Epstein-Barr virus appeared linked to several top co-occurrence clusters. According to the authors, the approach could potentially be generalized to other disease states and immunological phenotypes. A cluster of highly shared sequence variants was judged likely to be a technical artifact of the sequencing pipeline. In this cohort, only TCR beta chains were sequenced, and detectable features were limited by the absence of alpha or paired-chain data. In a later analysis, HLA-associated TCR beta chains were found to be more clonally expanded and to have lower generation probabilities than equally common non-associated chains. The presence/absence analyses assumed that sequencing depth was roughly uniform across donors, and that assumption may not be true. In a later analysis, the rate of TCR association differed among HLA loci, with DRB1 alleles having the most associated TCRs and HLA-C alleles having the fewest. Linkage disequilibrium might explain the correlated functional status among segregating V segments, but an unknown experimental factor could not be excluded. A later genetic analysis associated a missense DCLRE1C variant with V-gene and J-gene trimming of TCR beta chains, and an independent cohort replicated the association. In both the original and validation cohorts, the classifier was reported to diagnose cytomegalovirus status with high specificity and sensitivity. A further reported finding was that TCR beta sequences accurately predicted the HLA-A and HLA-B alleles for most subjects in the first cohort. Because the 87-base-pair reads could not distinguish some IMGT-functional V segments, including TRBV6-2 and TRBV6-3, those segments were excluded. According to a later analysis, most CMV-associated TCR beta chains appeared to be HLA-restricted, and the HLA associations seemed to be driven largely by CMV exposure. In the study, approximately 160 TCR beta chains were listed as associated with cytomegalovirus. In a later analysis, around 17,000 TCR beta sequences were associated with specific HLA alleles at a false discovery rate of 0.05. For the cohort, immune exposure information was limited to CMV serostatus. Assigning TCR associations to individual alleles was difficult when HLA alleles, especially DR and DQ, strongly co-occurred. Around 16 rarely observed V segments, including chromosome 9 orphons, were excluded from the earlier analysis of just under 600 of the donors because counts were too low.

Library construction relied on the immunoSEQ multiplex PCR assay. For the multiplex PCR, a mixture combining 60 forward primers for TCR Vbeta segments and 13 reverse primers for TCR Jbeta segments was used. The CDR3 region of rearranged TCR beta genes was amplified from genomic DNA with a multiplex PCR assay. The amplified TCR beta libraries were sequenced on the Illumina HiSeq System as 87-base-pair reads. The study's own analysis went as follows. A later analysis counted approximately 74 million unique TCR beta chains across the 600 to 850 repertoires, and some 11 million of these chains were shared by at least two donors. Raw reads were error-corrected and collapsed into unique sequences with a nearest-neighbor algorithm that merged closely related sequences to remove PCR and sequencing errors. Alignment of CDR3 sequences to IMGT reference sequences was used to assign V, D and J gene segments. For a sequence to be retained, a match of at least six nucleotides to both a V gene segment and a J gene segment was required. Rearrangements were called productive when the CDR3 lacked stop codons and stayed in frame with V and J; all others were non-productive. Following IMGT convention, CDR3 was defined as the stretch from the second conserved V-encoded cysteine to the conserved J-encoded phenylalanine. Sequences without an unambiguous match to a single V gene segment were excluded from the earlier analysis of a few hundred of the donors. An earlier analysis of several hundred of the donors called V segments functional above 56.7% productive rearrangements and segregating when the between-donor standard deviation exceeded 5%. A statistical classification framework was built to diagnose cytomegalovirus status from the catalog of TCR beta chain sequences. V and J gene assignment, in a later analysis, came from comparing TCR nucleotide sequences with IMGT/GENE-DB human TR gene sequences. A later analysis assigned CDR3 sequences and most-parsimonious VDJ recombination scenarios with the TCRdist pipeline. A later analysis defined each TCR beta chain by its CDR3 amino acid sequence plus V-gene family, and excluded reads lacking a unique V-gene family. As a way to deal with suspected cross-contamination and a sequencing artifact, a later analysis dropped more than 500 nucleotide sequences that were highly shared and had low generation probability. In a later analysis, a clonal expansion index was calculated for each public chain from normalized within-repertoire ranks of inferred template counts. Generation probabilities in a later analysis came from a VDJ recombination model fitted to out-of-frame rearrangements, and those results were checked against IGoR. Hypergeometric tests were used in a later analysis to score TCR-TCR, TCR-HLA and TCR-CMV co-occurrence, with a repertoire-size bias correction applied to the TCR pairs. To estimate false discovery rates, a later analysis permuted the HLA or CMV assignments 20 times. In a later analysis, co-occurring TCRs were grouped using DBSCAN, and TCRdist sequence similarity was added for clustering within HLA-allele-positive subsets. For co-occurrence clustering, repertoires with fewer than 30,000 or more than 120,000 public chains were excluded, along with four to six repertoires with anomalous nucleotide sharing. As stored in TCRdb, this immuneACCESS dataset retains in-frame rearrangements with V and J assigned. A fraction of the clones does not appear; measured against another copy, unresolved V genes explain less than half of the discrepancy, and the remainder lacks a known reason. D and trimming were read from the DNA, whereas the V and J calls and clone size are those reported in that table. In all, the sample holds under 80,000 clones, and under 80% of those were seen once. Roughly 5.3% of the sample lies in the top ten.

This clone was seen a few times. No antigen is known for it. Base qualities are not provided; no much larger clone lies one nucleotide away. The cohort consisted of 600 to 700 healthy bone marrow donors. Cohort members were all nominally healthy when sampled, although unrecorded immune exposures were likely present. The donor was CMV seronegative and belonged to the group of around 350 seronegative cohort members. A peripheral blood sample was provided by each donor, and peripheral blood mononuclear cells were used for TCR beta sequencing. Genomic DNA extraction from the blood cell samples was performed with the Qiagen DNeasy Blood Extraction Kit. Counted from cysteine to valine, this CDR3 has 15 amino acids. Left in the record is the CDR3 DNA by itself, 45 bases read in frame from the first base. The junction shows trimming of 4 bases on V and 7 bases on J, and the gene matches do not reach 10 bases of it. Based on the germline V gene (reference sequence), the CDR1 and CDR2 sequences are MNHEY and SMNVEV.

Specimen: PBMCs. This sequence was found in a woman aged 30 to 39 in good health and CMV-seronegative. Here the chain combines TRBV27 and TRBJ2-7; TRBD1 aligns with 10 central bases. CDR3 sequence: CASSSSRQGAREQYV. The DNA sequence is TGTGCCAGCAGTTCCTCAAGACAGGGGGCCCGGGAGCAGTACGTC.